Shown below are 10 T cell receptor beta chains from a single sample sequenced in a study of identical twins (dated by TCRdb to 2016 to 2017). Library preparation was by 5' RACE. Sequencing relied on an Illumina HiSeq 2000. TCRdb ran its own pipeline on the public reads, namely fastp trimming at Q25 and MiXCR clone calling, and kept in-frame beta chains. Every entry covers one CDR3 protein and lists the most common genes and DNA from its rows. In all, the sample holds about 520,000 distinct CDR3 sequences, and roughly 21% of those were seen once. The ten largest clones capture 0.91% of the sample. These data were also filed under a second study, of T cells expressing NK-cell markers.

Source material: CD4+ T cells sorted from blood. These receptors originate from a woman under 30 in good health.

This clonotype has a handful of counts. J is TRBJ1-6 and V is TRBV6-4; D uncertain. This CDR3 is 14 amino acids long. Trimming took 2 bases from V and 6 from J, leaving 8 bases between them. CDR1 MRHNA and CDR2 SNTAGT come from the germline V gene. For the CDR3, the DNA is TGTGCCAGCAGTGACGGGCGGGCTAATTCACCCCTCCACTTT. It is translated as CASSDGRANSPLHF.

Concerning this clonotype itself: The junction shows a germline mismatch at one end, possibly a read error. The chain uses TRBV7-2 and TRBJ2-1, with D perhaps TRBD2 (5 bases). CDR3 size: 14 residues. The germline CDR1 and CDR2 sequences are SGHTA and FQGNSA. The CDR3 is CVSSRTRTPGEQFF. The CDR3 DNA is TGTGTCAGCAGCAGAACCCGGACTCCCGGTGAGCAGTTCTTC.

The sample holds many counts of this clonotype. V gene TRBV20-1 combines with J gene TRBJ2-7, with TRBD2 identical over 8 bases. The J segment lost 2 bases and the V segment lost 4 bases, leaving 1 base of the junction unmatched. The germline V gene has CDR1 DFQATT and CDR2 SNEGSKA (reference sequence). The CDR3 spans 12 residues. CDR3 sequence: CSAKAGAYEQYF. The CDR3 DNA sequence: TGCAGTGCTAAAGCGGGAGCCTACGAGCAGTACTTC.

The rearrangement uses TRBV10-3 and TRBJ2-7; TRBD2 agrees at 12 bases. CDR1 is ENHRY and CDR2 is SYGVKD in the germline V gene. CDR3 length: 17 residues. With 7 bases clipped from V and 5 bases from J, the junction kept 15 bases outside the gene matches. CDR3 amino acids: CAITLSTSGRVGNEQYF. DNA for the CDR3: TGTGCCATCACCCTCTCGACTAGCGGGAGAGTCGGCAACGAGCAGTACTTC.

This clonotype was counted ten times or more. The chain uses TRBV7-2 and TRBJ1-1, with D unclear. The CDR3 spans 13 residues. Germline assignment: CDR1 SGHTA and CDR2 FQGNSA. The ends were cut back, 5 bases at V and 1 base at J, with 8 bases in the middle. Here the CDR3 reads CASSAGRNTEAFF. DNA of the CDR3: TGTGCCAGCAGCGCCGGACGGAACACTGAAGCTTTCTTT.

This clonotype was counted once. V is TRBV11-1 and J is TRBJ2-7; the D is unclear. The germline V and J ends were trimmed by 3 bases and 0 bases, with 12 bases remaining between them. This CDR3 comprises 15 residues. Germline V CDR1 and CDR2: SGHAT, FQDESV (reference sequence). This CDR3 reads CASSFNLGSSYEQYF. The CDR3 DNA follows: TGTGCCAGCAGCTTCAATCTGGGGTCCTCCTACGAGCAGTACTTC.

This clonotype is a singleton in its sample. The chain couples TRBV7-2 to TRBJ1-1; D is possibly TRBD1 (6 bases). Germline values: CDR1 SGHTA, CDR2 FQGNSA. V lost 6 bases to trimming and J lost 0 bases, with 20 bases between them. The CDR3 spans 17 residues. CDR3 residues: CASSRRTQQGMNTEAFF. The DNA for the CDR3 is TGTGCCAGCAGTAGAAGAACCCAACAGGGAATGAACACTGAAGCTTTCTTT.

The rearrangement uses TRBV11-2 and TRBJ2-5; D gene ambiguous. Germline-derived CDR1 and CDR2 are SGHAT and FQNNGV. This CDR3 contains 13 residues. Trimming cost V 5 bases and J 1 base, with 8 bases left between them. CDR3 protein: CASSPWRQETQYF. The CDR3 nucleotides read TGTGCCAGCAGCCCCTGGCGCCAAGAGACCCAGTACTTC. The entire variable domain, with the rest obtained from reference TRBV11-2 and TRBJ2-5, is as follows: EAGVAQSPRYKIIEKRQSVAFWCNPISGHATLYWYQQILGQGPKLLIQFQNNGVVDDSQLPKDRFSAERLKGVDSTLKIQPAKLEDSAVYLCASSPWRQETQYFGPGTRLLVL.

This chain joins TRBV20-1 and TRBJ1-2, with no clear D. V dropped 0 bases and J dropped 4 bases, with 6 bases sitting between them. Germline CDR1 reads DFQATT; CDR2 reads SNEGSKA (reference sequence). The CDR3 contains 12 residues. The CDR3 reads CSARDSLYGYTF. The CDR3 region has the DNA TGCAGTGCTAGAGATTCCCTCTATGGCTACACCTTC.

The chain links TRBV20-1 to TRBJ2-1; 10 bases agree with TRBD2. CDR1 is DFQATT, CDR2 SNEGSKA, per germline (reference sequence). Losses at the gene ends were 4 bases for V and 0 bases for J; bases not matched to a gene: 3. This CDR3 has 15 amino acids. For the CDR3, the DNA is TGCAGTGCTATTAGCGGGGGGAGCTCCTACAATGAGCAGTTCTTC. Its translation is CSAISGGSSYNEQFF.